The clone carrying this T cell receptor (beta chain) was observed a few times. Its antigen is currently unknown. The CDR3 runs to 16 residues. The V gene's germline CDR1 is SGHTA and CDR2 FQGNSA. With 1 base clipped from V and 7 bases from J, the junction kept 7 bases outside the gene matches. This entry is derived from a study of T-cell memory formation after mild COVID-19. Findings and limits, study-wide: Clones contracting day 15 to 85 were balanced CD4/CD8; later expanders leaned CD4+. Within pre-infection memory, some responding clones were found, suggesting cross-reactive memory joined.

TCRdb re-called the 5' RACE reads with MiXCR, one entry per CDR3 protein. In the table there are nearly 110,000 distinct CDR3 sequences, roughly 12% of which are singletons. The chain links TRBV7-2 to TRBJ1-2; the match to TRBD1 covers 12 bases. What was sequenced was PBMCs or a T cell subset sorted from them (not recorded which). The clonotype was recovered from an adult woman who had mild COVID-19 (a few samples of this study predate the infection). Cell type and time point are not known. CDR3 region: CASSLVAGQGAGGYTF. The CDR3 nucleotides are TGTGCCAGCAGCTTAGTGGCGGGACAGGGGGCAGGTGGCTACACCTTC.